This TCR beta chain was sequenced for a study of T-cell reconstitution after alpha-beta-depleted transplantation in children. The CDR3 consists of 12 residues. Looked up from germline, CDR1 is DFQATT and CDR2 is SNEGSKA (reference sequence). V lost 8 bases and J 7 bases, leaving 17 bases between the germline ends. Unique molecular identifiers featured in how the TCRbeta library was prepared. TCRdb passed the PCR reads through MiXCR, listing each CDR3 protein once. The table records fewer than 400,000 distinct CDR3 sequences, around 20% of them present only once. The V call is TRBV20-1, the J call TRBJ1-2; D is possibly TRBD1 (5 bases). This material consisted of PBMCs from the stem cell graft donor, taken from the stem cell graft. The sequence was collected from a human donor who donated a stem cell graft to a child with acute myeloid leukemia. The CDR3 reads CSTIRFQGGYTF. The CDR3 nucleotides are TGCAGTACCATAAGGTTCCAGGGTGGCTACACCTTC.